This record covers a single T cell receptor beta chain. This record comes from a study of blood T cell repertoires in COVID-19. Overall study: Both acute and convalescent COVID-19 samples were obtained from the United States, Italy and Spain. In each case, the material was cDNA or gDNA derived from T cells, B-cell-depleted T cells, or PBMCs.

CDR1 and CDR2 (germline): LNHDA, SQIVND (reference sequence). With 5 bases clipped from V and 2 bases from J, the junction kept 13 bases outside the gene matches. The CDR3 covers 19 residues. Per the original methods: Researchers report that nucleated cell counts were estimated from reference gene primer amplification. TCRdb keeps only in-frame clones here, not all; method: immunoSEQ multiplex PCR. The V and J calls and clone size were taken over from that table, and D and trimming were inferred from the DNA. The data show about 420,000 clones, with roughly 89% seen just once and 0.65% to 1% held by the top ten. Followed over time, Seattle patients had been enrolled while infection was active.

The TCR originated in a young man with COVID-19, enrolled during active disease. V usage is TRBV19 and J usage is TRBJ2-3; 13 positions agree with TRBD2. The sample comprised peripheral blood. In nucleotides, the CDR3 is TGTGCCAGTAGTCCCTGGACTAGCGGGAGAGCCTCTGCCACAGATACGCAGTATTTT. It is translated as CASSPWTSGRASATDTQYF.